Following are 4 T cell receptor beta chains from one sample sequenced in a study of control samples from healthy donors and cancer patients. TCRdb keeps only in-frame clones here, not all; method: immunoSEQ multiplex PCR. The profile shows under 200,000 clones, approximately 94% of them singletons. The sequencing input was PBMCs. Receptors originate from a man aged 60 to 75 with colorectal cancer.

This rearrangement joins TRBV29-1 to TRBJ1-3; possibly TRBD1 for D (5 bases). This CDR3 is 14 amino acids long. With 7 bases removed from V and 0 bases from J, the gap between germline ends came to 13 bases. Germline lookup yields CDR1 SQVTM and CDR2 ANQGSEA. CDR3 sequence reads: CSADPGVSGNTIYF. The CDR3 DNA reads TGCAGCGCTGACCCGGGGGTCTCTGGAAACACCATATATTTT.

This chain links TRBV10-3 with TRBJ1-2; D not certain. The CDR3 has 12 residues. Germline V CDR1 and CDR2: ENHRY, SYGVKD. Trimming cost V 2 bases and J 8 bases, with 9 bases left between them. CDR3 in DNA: TGTGCCATCAGTGAGACCGGGATCGGCTACACCTTC. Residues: CAISETGIGYTF.

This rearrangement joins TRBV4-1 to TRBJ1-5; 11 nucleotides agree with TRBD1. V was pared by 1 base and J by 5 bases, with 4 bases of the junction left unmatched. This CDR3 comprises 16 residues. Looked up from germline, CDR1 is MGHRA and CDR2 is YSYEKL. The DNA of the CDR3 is TGCGCCAGCAGCCAAGGGGGGACAGGGGGGTATCAGCCCCAGCATTTT. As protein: CASSQGGTGGYQPQHF.

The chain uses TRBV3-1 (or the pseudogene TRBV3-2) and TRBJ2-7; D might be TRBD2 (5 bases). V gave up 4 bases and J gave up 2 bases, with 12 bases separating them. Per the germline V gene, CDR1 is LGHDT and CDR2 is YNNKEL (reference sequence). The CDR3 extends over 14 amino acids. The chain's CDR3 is CASSLEAPPYEQYF. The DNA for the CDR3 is TGTGCCAGCAGCCTGGAGGCCCCACCCTACGAGCAGTACTTC.